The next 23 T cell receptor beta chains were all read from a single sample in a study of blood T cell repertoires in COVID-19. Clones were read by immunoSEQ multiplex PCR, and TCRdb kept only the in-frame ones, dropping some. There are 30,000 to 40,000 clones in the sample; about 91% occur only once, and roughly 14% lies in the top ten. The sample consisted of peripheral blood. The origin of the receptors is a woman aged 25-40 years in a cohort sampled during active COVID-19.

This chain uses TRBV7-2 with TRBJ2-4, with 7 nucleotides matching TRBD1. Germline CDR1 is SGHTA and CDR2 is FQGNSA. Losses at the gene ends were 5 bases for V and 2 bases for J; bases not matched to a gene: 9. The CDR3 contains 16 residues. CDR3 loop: CASSQDRAPPKNIQYF. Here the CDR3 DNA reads TGTGCCAGCAGCCAAGACAGGGCTCCTCCCAAAAACATTCAGTACTTC.

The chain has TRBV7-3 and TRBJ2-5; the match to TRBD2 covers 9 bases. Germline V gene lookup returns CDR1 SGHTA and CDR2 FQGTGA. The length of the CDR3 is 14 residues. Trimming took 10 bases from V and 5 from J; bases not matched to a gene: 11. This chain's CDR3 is CATSRRAGGETQYF. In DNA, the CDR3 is TGTGCCACTTCGCGCCGGGCGGGAGGGGAGACCCAGTACTTC.

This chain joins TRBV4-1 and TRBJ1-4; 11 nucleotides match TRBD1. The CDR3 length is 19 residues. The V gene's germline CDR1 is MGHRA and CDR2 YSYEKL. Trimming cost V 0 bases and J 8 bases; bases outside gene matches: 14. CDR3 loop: CASSQEASGQGGFREKLFF. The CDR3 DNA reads TGCGCCAGCAGCCAAGAGGCATCGGGACAGGGGGGTTTTAGAGAAAAACTGTTTTTT.

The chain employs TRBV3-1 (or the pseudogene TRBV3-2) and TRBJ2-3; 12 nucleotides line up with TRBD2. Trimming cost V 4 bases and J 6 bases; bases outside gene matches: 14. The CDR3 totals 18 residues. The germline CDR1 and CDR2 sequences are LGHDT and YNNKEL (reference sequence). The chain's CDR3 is CASSPDVLRLAGADTQYF. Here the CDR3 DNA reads TGTGCCAGCAGCCCAGACGTGTTGAGACTAGCGGGAGCGGATACGCAGTATTTT.

Here the CDR3 reads CASSLGSSGYNEQFF. In DNA form, the CDR3 reads TGTGCCAGCAGCTTGGGGTCTAGCGGATACAATGAGCAGTTCTTC. This sequence joins TRBV7-3 and TRBJ2-1; 7 bases are a match to TRBD2. CDR1 is SGHTA, CDR2 FQGTGA, per germline. The CDR3 is 15 residues long. J was trimmed by 4 bases and V by 3 bases; bases with no gene match: 6.

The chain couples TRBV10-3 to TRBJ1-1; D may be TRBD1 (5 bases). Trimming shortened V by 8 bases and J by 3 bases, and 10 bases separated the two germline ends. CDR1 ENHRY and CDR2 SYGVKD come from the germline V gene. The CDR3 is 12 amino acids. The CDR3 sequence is CAIGGGDTEAFF. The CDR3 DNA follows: TGTGCCATCGGTGGGGGGGACACTGAAGCTTTCTTT.

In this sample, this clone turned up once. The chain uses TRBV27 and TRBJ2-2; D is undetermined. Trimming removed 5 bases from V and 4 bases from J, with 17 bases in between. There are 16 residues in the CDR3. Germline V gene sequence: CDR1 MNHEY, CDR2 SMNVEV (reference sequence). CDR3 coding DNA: TGTGCCAGCAGTGTCGATAGCCTTTTGGGCACCGGGGAGCTGTTTTTT. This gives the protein CASSVDSLLGTGELFF.

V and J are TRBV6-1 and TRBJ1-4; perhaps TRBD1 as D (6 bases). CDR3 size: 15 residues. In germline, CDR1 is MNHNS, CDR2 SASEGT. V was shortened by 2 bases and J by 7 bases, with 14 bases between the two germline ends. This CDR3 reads CASSEYRVGLEKLFF. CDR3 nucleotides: TGTGCCAGCAGTGAATACAGGGTGGGTCTTGAAAAACTGTTTTTT.

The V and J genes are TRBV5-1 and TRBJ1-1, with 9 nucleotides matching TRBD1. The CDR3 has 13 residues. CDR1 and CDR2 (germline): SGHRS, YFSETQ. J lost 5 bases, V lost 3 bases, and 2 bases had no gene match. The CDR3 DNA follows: TGCGCCAGCAGCTGGGACAGGGCGACTGAAGCTTTCTTT. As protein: CASSWDRATEAFF.

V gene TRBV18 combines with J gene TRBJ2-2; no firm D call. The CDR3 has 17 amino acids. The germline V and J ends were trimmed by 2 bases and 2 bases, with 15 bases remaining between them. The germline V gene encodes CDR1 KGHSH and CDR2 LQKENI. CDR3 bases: TGTGCCAGCTCACCAACCCTCCTAGTCCCCAACACCGGGGAGCTGTTTTTT. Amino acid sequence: CASSPTLLVPNTGELFF.

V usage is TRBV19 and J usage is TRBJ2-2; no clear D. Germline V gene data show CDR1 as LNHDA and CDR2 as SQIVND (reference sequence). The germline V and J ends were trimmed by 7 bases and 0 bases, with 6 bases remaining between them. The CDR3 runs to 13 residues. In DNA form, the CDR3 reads TGTGCCAGTAAAAATACGAACACCGGGGAGCTGTTTTTT. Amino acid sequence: CASKNTNTGELFF.

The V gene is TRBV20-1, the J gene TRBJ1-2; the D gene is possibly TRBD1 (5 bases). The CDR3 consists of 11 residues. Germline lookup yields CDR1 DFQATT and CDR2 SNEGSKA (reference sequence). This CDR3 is CSIGANYGYTF. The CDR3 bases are TGCAGCATAGGGGCTAACTATGGCTACACCTTC.

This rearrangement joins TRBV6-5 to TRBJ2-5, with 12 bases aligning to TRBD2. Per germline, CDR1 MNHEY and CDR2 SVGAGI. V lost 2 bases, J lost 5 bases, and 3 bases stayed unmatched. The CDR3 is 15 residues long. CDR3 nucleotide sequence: TGTGCCAGCAGTTACCCGACTAGCGGGAGTGAGACCCAGTACTTC. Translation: CASSYPTSGSETQYF.

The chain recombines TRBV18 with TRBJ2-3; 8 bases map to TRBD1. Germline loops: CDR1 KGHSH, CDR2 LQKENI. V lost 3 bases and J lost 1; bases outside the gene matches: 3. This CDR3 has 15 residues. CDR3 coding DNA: TGTGCCAGCTCACCCGGACAGGGACGCACAGATACGCAGTATTTT. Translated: CASSPGQGRTDTQYF.

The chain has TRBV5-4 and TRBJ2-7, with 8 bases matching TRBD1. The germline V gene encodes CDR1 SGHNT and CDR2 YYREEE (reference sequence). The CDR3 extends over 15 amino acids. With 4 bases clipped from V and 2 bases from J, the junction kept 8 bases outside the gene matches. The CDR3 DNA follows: TGTGCCAGCAGCCCCCGACAGGGGTACACCTACGAGCAGTACTTC. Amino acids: CASSPRQGYTYEQYF.

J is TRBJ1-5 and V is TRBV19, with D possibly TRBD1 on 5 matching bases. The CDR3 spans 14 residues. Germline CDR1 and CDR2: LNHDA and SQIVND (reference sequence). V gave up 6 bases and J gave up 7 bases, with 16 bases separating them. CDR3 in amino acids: CASSNGGEGQPQHF. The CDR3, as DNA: TGTGCCAGTAGCAACGGGGGGGAAGGGCAGCCCCAGCATTTT.

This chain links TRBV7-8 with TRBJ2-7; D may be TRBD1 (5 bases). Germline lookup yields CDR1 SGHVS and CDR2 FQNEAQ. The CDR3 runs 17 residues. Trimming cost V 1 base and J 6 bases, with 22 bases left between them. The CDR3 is CASSLDKLWGIRGEQYF. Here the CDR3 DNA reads TGTGCCAGCAGCTTAGACAAACTTTGGGGAATTAGGGGCGAGCAGTACTTC.

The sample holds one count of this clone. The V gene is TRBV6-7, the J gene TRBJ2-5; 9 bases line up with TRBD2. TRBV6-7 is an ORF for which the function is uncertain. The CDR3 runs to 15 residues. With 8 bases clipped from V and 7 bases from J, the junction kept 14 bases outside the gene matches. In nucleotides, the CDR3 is TGTGCCAGCCTGGGAGCTAGCGGGGAGTACGGGACCCAGTACTTC. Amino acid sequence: CASLGASGEYGTQYF.

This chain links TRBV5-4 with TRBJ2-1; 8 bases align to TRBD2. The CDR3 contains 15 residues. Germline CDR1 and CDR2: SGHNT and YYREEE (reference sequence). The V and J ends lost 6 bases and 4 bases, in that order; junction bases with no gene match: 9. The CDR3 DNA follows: TGTGCCAGCAACTTCGGACTAGCCTCTTACAATGAGCAGTTCTTC. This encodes CASNFGLASYNEQFF. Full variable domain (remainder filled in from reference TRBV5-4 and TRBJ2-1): ETGVTQSPTHLIKTRGQQVTLRCSSQSGHNTVSWYQQALGQGPQFIFQYYREEENGRGNFPPRFSGLQFPNYSSELNVNALELDDSALYLCASNFGLASYNEQFFGPGTRLTVL.

The CDR3 DNA reads TGTGCCAGCAGCTTCAGCGGGAGTCGAGGATCCTACGAGCAGTACTTC. Translation gives CASSFSGSRGSYEQYF. The genes are TRBV5-6 and TRBJ2-7; 8 bases are a match to TRBD2. V was pared by 2 bases and J by 1 base, with 8 bases of the junction left unmatched. Germline V CDR1 and CDR2: SGHDT, YYEEEE. CDR3 length: 16 residues. The entire variable domain, with the rest obtained from reference TRBV5-6 and TRBJ2-7, is as follows: DAGVTQSPTHLIKTRGQQVTLRCSPKSGHDTVSWYQQALGQGPQFIFQYYEEEERQRGNFPDRFSGHQFPNYSSELNVNALLLGDSALYLCASSFSGSRGSYEQYFGPGTRLTVT.

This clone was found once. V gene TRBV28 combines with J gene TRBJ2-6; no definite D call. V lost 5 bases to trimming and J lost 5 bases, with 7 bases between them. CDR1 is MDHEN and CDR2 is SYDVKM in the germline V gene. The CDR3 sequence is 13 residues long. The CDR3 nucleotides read TGTGCCAGCAGTCCGTCCTGGGCCAACGTCCTGACTTTC. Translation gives CASSPSWANVLTF.

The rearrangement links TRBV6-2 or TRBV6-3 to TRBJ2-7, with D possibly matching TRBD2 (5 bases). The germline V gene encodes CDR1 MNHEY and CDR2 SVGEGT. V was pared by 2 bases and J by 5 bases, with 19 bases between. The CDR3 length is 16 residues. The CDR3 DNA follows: TGTGCCAGCAGTTACCGAGTCTCGCGGGTTTGGGACGAGCAGTACTTC. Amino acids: CASSYRVSRVWDEQYF.

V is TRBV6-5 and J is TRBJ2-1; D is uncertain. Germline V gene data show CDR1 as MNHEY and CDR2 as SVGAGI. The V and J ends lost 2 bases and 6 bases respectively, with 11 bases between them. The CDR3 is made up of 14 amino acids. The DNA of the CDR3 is TGTGCCAGCAGTTACGGGTGGTCGGGCAATGAGCAGTTCTTC. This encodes CASSYGWSGNEQFF.